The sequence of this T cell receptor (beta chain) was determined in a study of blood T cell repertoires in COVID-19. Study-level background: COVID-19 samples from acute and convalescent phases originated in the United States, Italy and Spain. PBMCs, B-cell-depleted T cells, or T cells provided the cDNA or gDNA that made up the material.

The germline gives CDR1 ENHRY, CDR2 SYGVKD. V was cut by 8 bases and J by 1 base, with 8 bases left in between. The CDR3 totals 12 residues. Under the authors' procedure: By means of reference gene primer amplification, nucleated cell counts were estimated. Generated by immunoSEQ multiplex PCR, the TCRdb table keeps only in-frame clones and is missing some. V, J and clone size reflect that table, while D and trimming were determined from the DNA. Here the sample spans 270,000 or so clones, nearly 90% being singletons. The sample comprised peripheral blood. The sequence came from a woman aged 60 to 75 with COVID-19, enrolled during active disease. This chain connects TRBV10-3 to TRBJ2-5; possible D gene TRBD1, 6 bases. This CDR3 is CAIQGTQETQYF. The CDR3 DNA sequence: TGTGCCATCCAGGGGACCCAAGAGACCCAGTACTTC.